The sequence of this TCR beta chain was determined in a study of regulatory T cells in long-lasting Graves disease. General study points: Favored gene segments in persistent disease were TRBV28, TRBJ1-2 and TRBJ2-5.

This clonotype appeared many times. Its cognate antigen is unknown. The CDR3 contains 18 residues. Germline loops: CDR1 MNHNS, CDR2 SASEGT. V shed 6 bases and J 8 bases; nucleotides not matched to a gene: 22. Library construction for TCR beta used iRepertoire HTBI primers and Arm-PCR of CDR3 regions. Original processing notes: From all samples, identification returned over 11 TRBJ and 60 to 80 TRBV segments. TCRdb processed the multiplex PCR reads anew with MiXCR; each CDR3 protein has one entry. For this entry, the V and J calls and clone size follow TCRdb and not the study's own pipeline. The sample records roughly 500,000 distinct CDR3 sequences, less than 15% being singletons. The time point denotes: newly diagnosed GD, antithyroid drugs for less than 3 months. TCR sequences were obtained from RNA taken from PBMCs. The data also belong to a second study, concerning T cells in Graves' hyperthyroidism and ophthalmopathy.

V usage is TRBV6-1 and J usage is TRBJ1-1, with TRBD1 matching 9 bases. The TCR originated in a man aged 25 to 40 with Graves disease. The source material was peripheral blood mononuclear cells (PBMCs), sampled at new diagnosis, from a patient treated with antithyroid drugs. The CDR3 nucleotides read TGTGCCAGCAGCTCCTCACGGGACAGGGAATTAGCTCCTCACGAAGCTTTCTTT. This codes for CASSSSRDRELAPHEAFF.